A single sample gave rise to the 17 T cell receptor beta chains below, sequenced in a study of cytomegalovirus exposure and HLA in healthy donors. The assay was immunoSEQ multiplex PCR, and TCRdb's table has in-frame clones only and misses some. The sample shows some 250,000 clones, about 90% of them seen only once. The specimen sequenced was PBMCs. Source of these receptors: a young woman in good health and CMV-seronegative.

This chain links TRBV19 with TRBJ1-5; D gene unclear. With 4 bases removed from V and 2 bases from J, the gap between germline ends came to 12 bases. CDR1 and CDR2 (germline): LNHDA, SQIVND (reference sequence). The CDR3 covers 15 residues. The DNA of the CDR3 is TGTGCCAGTAGTACCGCGGTATATGGCAATCAGCCCCAGCATTTT. It specifies CASSTAVYGNQPQHF. Filled out from reference TRBV19 and TRBJ1-5, the complete variable domain reads DGGITQSPKYLFRKEGQNVTLSCEQNLNHDAMYWYRQDPGQGLRLIYYSQIVNDFQKGDIAEGYSVSREKKESFPLTVTSAQKNPTAFYLCASSTAVYGNQPQHFGDGTRLSIL.

The V gene is TRBV6-5, the J gene TRBJ2-1; TRBD1 agrees at 7 bases. Germline CDR1 reads MNHEY; CDR2 reads SVGAGI. V was clipped by 6 bases and J by 0 bases; unmatched bases: 5. The CDR3 is 15 amino acids. CDR3 DNA sequence: TGTGCCAGCAGAACGACAGGGAGCTCCTACAATGAGCAGTTCTTC. This translates into CASRTTGSSYNEQFF.

The chain joins TRBV4-1 to TRBJ1-1; D remains unclear. There are 15 residues in the CDR3. Germline CDR1 and CDR2: MGHRA and YSYEKL. Trimming left V 1 base short and J 1 base short, with 10 bases between. This CDR3 is CASSQAGYRNTEAFF. The CDR3 coding sequence is TGCGCCAGCAGCCAAGCGGGATACCGGAACACTGAAGCTTTCTTT.

V gene TRBV9 combines with J gene TRBJ1-1; no clear D. The CDR3 spans 13 residues. Germline CDR1 and CDR2: SGDLS and YYNGEE. The V gene lost 0 bases and the J gene lost 8 bases, with 11 bases spanning the gap. The CDR3 nucleotides are TGTGCCAGCAGCGTAGTTCCGGGGAAAGAAGCTTTCTTT. Protein product: CASSVVPGKEAFF.

J is TRBJ1-1 and V is TRBV12-5; D gene ambiguous. CDR3 size: 13 residues. Deletions cut 4 bases from V and 6 bases from J, with 12 bases between. Looked up from germline, CDR1 is LGHNT and CDR2 is FRNRAP. This CDR3 is CASGSGGGAEAFF. CDR3 DNA: TGTGCTAGTGGTTCGGGAGGCGGGGCTGAAGCTTTCTTT.

This clone showed up just once. This chain uses TRBV10-3 with TRBJ1-2; TRBD1 agrees at 9 bases. This CDR3 has 13 amino acids. Germline V gene data show CDR1 as ENHRY and CDR2 as SYGVKD. V lost 4 bases and J lost 3; bases outside the gene matches: 0. CDR3 sequence reads: CAISGQGDYGYTF. CDR3 sequence (DNA): TGTGCCATCAGTGGACAGGGGGACTATGGCTACACCTTC.

The V gene is TRBV7-2, the J gene TRBJ2-7; 10 bases line up with TRBD2. J gave up 4 bases and V 5 bases, and 11 bases lay outside the gene matches. The CDR3 loop spans 16 amino acids. Germline CDR1 is SGHTA and CDR2 is FQGNSA. CDR3 region: CASSPMITSGTYEQYF. The CDR3 DNA is TGTGCCAGCAGCCCAATGATTACTAGCGGGACTTACGAGCAGTACTTC.

The J gene is TRBJ1-1, the V gene TRBV5-3; D unclear. TRBV5-3 is known as an ORF, though its function is uncertain. The length of the CDR3 is 10 residues. Trimming cost V 4 bases and J 8 bases, with 6 bases left between them. The CDR3 DNA is TGTGCCAGAAGCCTATTGGAAGCTTTCTTT. Translated, it gives CARSLLEAFF.

The CDR3, as DNA: TGTGCCAGCAGCGTAGGAGGGTCGGGGGGATCAGGAAACACCATATATTTT. Protein: CASSVGGSGGSGNTIYF. V usage is TRBV9 and J usage is TRBJ1-3; maybe TRBD1 (5 bases). Trimming pared 0 bases from V and 4 bases from J, leaving 17 bases between. Germline CDR1 reads SGDLS; CDR2 reads YYNGEE. The CDR3 sequence is 17 residues long.

The chain has TRBV6-5 and TRBJ1-1; maybe TRBD1 (5 bases). In germline, CDR1 is MNHEY, CDR2 SVGAGI. This CDR3 is built from 16 residues. V lost 0 bases and J lost 1, with 12 bases in between. The CDR3 here is CASSYSKWTPNTEAFF. In DNA, the CDR3 is TGTGCCAGCAGTTACTCGAAGTGGACACCGAACACTGAAGCTTTCTTT.

The V gene is TRBV7-8, the J gene TRBJ2-5, with D maybe TRBD1 (5 bases). V was clipped by 1 base and J by 1 base, with 7 bases between them. CDR1 and CDR2 from the germline V gene are SGHVS and FQNEAQ. This CDR3 spans 14 amino acids. CDR3 sequence: CASSLGTLQETQYF. DNA of the CDR3: TGTGCCAGCAGCTTAGGGACACTCCAAGAGACCCAGTACTTC.

A single count supports this clone. The V call is TRBV2, the J call TRBJ2-5, with D maybe TRBD1 (5 bases). Germline CDR1 SNHLY, CDR2 FYNNEI. The CDR3 length is 14 residues. V was pared by 5 bases and J by 1 base, with 11 bases between. The CDR3 loop is CASSRRQSQETQYF. CDR3 in DNA: TGTGCCAGCAGTCGACGACAGTCCCAAGAGACCCAGTACTTC.

The V and J genes are TRBV28 and TRBJ2-7; D is possibly TRBD1 (7 bases). The CDR3 covers 13 residues. Germline-derived CDR1 and CDR2 are MDHEN and SYDVKM. V lost 4 bases and J lost 2, with 9 bases in between. Here the CDR3 DNA reads TGTGCCAGCAGTTCAGGGGGGACCTACGAGCAGTACTTC. Its translation: CASSSGGTYEQYF. Full variable domain (remainder filled in from reference TRBV28 and TRBJ2-7): DVKVTQSSRYLVKRTGEKVFLECVQDMDHENMFWYRQDPGLGLRLIYFSYDVKMKEKGDIPEGYSVSREKKERFSLILESASTNQTSMYLCASSSGGTYEQYFGPGTRLTVT.

The V gene is TRBV4-2, the J gene TRBJ2-7, with a possible D match to TRBD2 (6 bases). This CDR3 comprises 15 residues. Germline V CDR1 and CDR2: LGHNA, YNFKEQ. Trimming removed 3 bases at V and 0 bases at J, with 12 bases between. The CDR3 here is CASSHQAGSSYEQYF. The CDR3, as DNA: TGTGCCAGCAGCCATCAGGCCGGGAGCTCCTACGAGCAGTACTTC.

CDR3 nucleotides: TGTGCCAGCAAAGGGACAGGGGCCTACGAGCAGTACTTC. Translation: CASKGTGAYEQYF. The V call is TRBV2, the J call TRBJ2-7, with 10 bases matching TRBD1. The CDR3 length is 13 residues. The germline gives CDR1 SNHLY, CDR2 FYNNEI. Trimming at V came to 7 bases and at J to 2 bases, leaving 2 bases not matched to a gene.

V and J are TRBV27 and TRBJ1-6; 7 nucleotides align to TRBD1. The length of the CDR3 is 18 residues. V gave up 4 bases and J gave up 0 bases; unmatched junction bases: 9. Germline CDR1 MNHEY, CDR2 SMNVEV (reference sequence). Here the CDR3 reads CASSWQAGDSSYNSPLHF. The CDR3 DNA reads TGTGCCAGCAGTTGGCAGGCCGGGGACAGCTCCTATAATTCACCCCTCCACTTT.

This chain connects TRBV6-1 to TRBJ1-2; a weak D match, TRBD1 (6 bases). Germline assignment: CDR1 MNHNS and CDR2 SASEGT. CDR3 length equals 13 residues. The ends were cut back, 1 base at V and 12 bases at J, with 15 bases in the middle. The CDR3 region is CASSEEGRGYDTF. CDR3 bases: TGTGCCAGCAGTGAAGAGGGCAGGGGCTATGACACCTTC.